In this sample, the clone carrying this T cell receptor beta chain turned up many times. Its cognate antigen is unknown. Trimming cost V 5 bases and J 5 bases, with 9 bases left between them. The CDR3 is 12 residues long. Germline lookup yields CDR1 SGHAT and CDR2 FQNNGV. This sample is part of a study of regulatory T cells in long-lasting Graves disease. Study-level findings and limits: Favored gene segments in persistent disease were TRBV28, TRBJ1-2 and TRBJ2-5.

Described time point: persistent/refractory GD, antithyroid drugs over 5 years with positive TRAb. PBMCs were the source of the RNA used for TCR sequencing. Assembly of TCR beta libraries relied on iRepertoire HTBI primers together with Arm-PCR of CDR3 regions. Original handling: Among the samples, 50 to 80 TRBV and 14 to 15 TRBJ segments were identified. TCRdb used MiXCR to reprocess the multiplex PCR reads, holding one entry per CDR3 protein. TCRdb's processing, not the authors', yielded these V and J calls. The table includes about 290,000 distinct CDR3 sequences, roughly 21% detected once. The rearrangement uses TRBV11-2 and TRBJ1-2; unclear D gene. Sequenced material: peripheral blood mononuclear cells (PBMCs), taken when the disease was refractory, from a patient treated with antithyroid drugs. The sequence derives from a female donor with Graves disease. The CDR3 loop reads CASSRTEYGYTF. The CDR3 DNA is TGTGCCAGCAGCCGGACGGAATATGGCTACACCTTC.